The 17 T cell receptor beta chains presented below share a single source sample, sequenced in a study of T-cell reconstitution after alpha-beta-depleted transplantation in children. The TCRbeta library incorporated unique molecular identifiers. TCRdb called the PCR reads again in MiXCR, with one record for every CDR3 protein. The sample has around 800,000 distinct CDR3 sequences; under 20% are singletons. The starting material was PBMCs, mostly from graft donor cells, obtained 360 days after TCRalphabeta/CD19-depleted stem cell transplant. The receptor set was obtained from a male patient between 5 and 17 years old who had a stem cell transplant for acute lymphoblastic leukemia, so the T cells may come from the graft donor.

CDR3 protein: CASTLVMNTEAFF. In DNA, the CDR3 is TGTGCCAGCACATTAGTTATGAACACTGAAGCTTTCTTT. The chain is built from TRBV12-3 or TRBV12-4 and TRBJ1-1; D is unresolved. Trimming stripped 7 bases from V and 0 bases from J, with 9 bases between. The CDR3 extends over 13 amino acids.

V and J are TRBV15 and TRBJ2-7; no definite D call. V gave up 1 base and J gave up 0 bases, with 10 bases separating them. This CDR3 is built from 15 residues. Germline CDR1 LNHNV, CDR2 YYDKDF (reference sequence). The DNA of the CDR3 is TGTGCCACCAGCAGAGTTCAGTGGGGCTCCTACGAGCAGTACTTC. Its protein product is CATSRVQWGSYEQYF.

The table lists this clonotype with a few counts. The chain has TRBV6-5 and TRBJ2-1; D not resolved. This CDR3 contains 11 residues. The germline V gene encodes CDR1 MNHEY and CDR2 SVGAGI. The V end was cut by 6 bases, the J end by 9 bases, with 9 bases between. CDR3 nucleotides: TGTGCCAGCAGGGGTAATGGTGAGCAGTTCTTC. Its protein is CASRGNGEQFF.

This clonotype was recorded at least ten times. The chain combines TRBV11-2 with TRBJ2-7; tentative D call: TRBD1 (5 bases). Trimming took off 5 bases at V and 3 bases at J, with 11 bases between the two ends. This CDR3 is 13 amino acids long. Germline CDR1 SGHAT, CDR2 FQNNGV. The CDR3 DNA reads as TGTGCCAGCAGCGCCGGACACCTCTACGAGCAGTACTTC. This gives the protein CASSAGHLYEQYF.

In this sample, this clonotype turned up a few times. The V gene is TRBV29-1, the J gene TRBJ2-7; D is undetermined. Germline V gene data show CDR1 as SQVTM and CDR2 as ANQGSEA. The CDR3 has 12 amino acids. Deletions cut 0 bases from V and 6 bases from J, with 9 bases between. In DNA, the CDR3 is TGCAGCGTTGAAGATAAGGCACTCGAGCAGTACTTC. Its translation: CSVEDKALEQYF.

The chain links TRBV12-3 or TRBV12-4 to TRBJ1-5, with D possibly TRBD1 on 6 matching bases. V was shortened by 6 bases and J by 2 bases, with 11 bases between the two germline ends. This CDR3 has 14 amino acids. This CDR3 reads CASRNAGGNQPQHF. Written as DNA, the CDR3 is TGTGCCAGCAGAAATGCAGGGGGCAATCAGCCCCAGCATTTT.

This chain links TRBV7-9 with TRBJ2-7; D not resolved. V was trimmed by 4 bases and J by 3 bases, leaving 19 bases between them. The CDR3 is made up of 16 amino acids. Germline-derived CDR1 and CDR2 are SEHNR and FQNEAQ (reference sequence). CDR3 sequence: CASSSPNWQPHYEQYF. In nucleotides, the CDR3 is TGTGCCAGCAGCTCCCCAAATTGGCAGCCACACTACGAGCAGTACTTC.

CDR3 sequence: CASSPHTPGYKGKLFF. Here the CDR3 DNA reads TGTGCCAGCAGCCCGCATACCCCGGGGTACAAGGGAAAACTGTTTTTT. J is TRBJ1-4 and V is TRBV14; D gene ambiguous. The length of the CDR3 is 16 residues. CDR1 is SGHDN and CDR2 is FVKESK in the germline V gene. With 4 bases removed from V and 10 bases from J, the gap between germline ends came to 22 bases.

The genes are TRBV7-9 and TRBJ2-7; 9 bases align to TRBD2. Germline values: CDR1 SEHNR, CDR2 FQNEAQ (reference sequence). This CDR3 has 17 amino acids. V was clipped by 1 base and J by 6 bases; unmatched bases: 13. The CDR3 loop reads CASSLGNVREGRAEQYF. In DNA form, the CDR3 reads TGTGCCAGCAGCTTAGGCAATGTGCGGGAGGGCCGCGCCGAGCAGTACTTC. Complete variable domain (other parts from reference TRBV7-9 and TRBJ2-7): DTGVSQNPRHKITKRGQNVTFRCDPISEHNRLYWYRQTLGQGPEFLTYFQNEAQLEKSRLLSDRFSAERPKGSFSTLEIQRTEQGDSAMYLCASSLGNVREGRAEQYFGPGTRLTVT.

This clonotype was seen repeatedly, ten times or more. The chain carries TRBV7-9 and TRBJ2-7, with 10 positions matching TRBD2. V gave up 4 bases and J gave up 6 bases; unmatched junction bases: 3. The CDR3 has 13 residues. The V gene's germline CDR1 is SEHNR and CDR2 FQNEAQ (reference sequence). The DNA for the CDR3 is TGTGCCAGCAGCTCCTTAGCGGGAGGCGAGCAGTACTTC. Translating it yields CASSSLAGGEQYF.

This sequence joins TRBV4-1 and TRBJ1-1; no clear D gene. The germline CDR1 and CDR2 sequences are MGHRA and YSYEKL. V dropped 2 bases and J dropped 0 bases, with 10 bases sitting between them. The CDR3 covers 15 residues. The chain's CDR3 is CASSQTGPLNTEAFF. In DNA form, the CDR3 reads TGCGCCAGCAGCCAAACCGGGCCTCTGAACACTGAAGCTTTCTTT.

The chain recombines TRBV12-3 or TRBV12-4 with TRBJ2-7; D might be TRBD1 (6 bases). This CDR3 region has 14 residues. V lost 7 bases to trimming and J lost 5 bases, with 18 bases between them. The CDR3 here is CASKWGHVTDEQYF. The CDR3 coding sequence is TGTGCCAGCAAATGGGGACACGTGACGGACGAGCAGTACTTC.

This clonotype was counted ten times or more. The chain employs TRBV6-2 or TRBV6-3 and TRBJ1-2; maybe TRBD1 (5 bases). V lost 4 bases and J 1 base, leaving 7 bases between the germline ends. CDR3 length equals 13 residues. Germline CDR1 reads MNHEY; CDR2 reads SVGEGT. The CDR3 region is CASSWDFNYGYTF. CDR3 coding DNA: TGTGCCAGCAGTTGGGACTTTAACTATGGCTACACCTTC.

The J gene is TRBJ2-1, the V gene TRBV29-1, with TRBD1 matching over 7 bases. There are 15 residues in the CDR3. Germline CDR1 reads SQVTM; CDR2 reads ANQGSEA. Trimming removed 4 bases from V and 1 base from J; junction bases left unmatched: 7. In nucleotides, the CDR3 is TGCAGCGTTGTCGGGGACAGCGATTCCTACAATGAGCAGTTCTTC. Translating it yields CSVVGDSDSYNEQFF.

The chain links TRBV29-1 to TRBJ2-5; D might be TRBD1 or TRBD2, each matching 5 bases. There are 11 residues in the CDR3. Germline-derived CDR1 and CDR2 are SQVTM and ANQGSEA. The V end was cut by 7 bases, the J end by 5 bases, with 11 bases between. CDR3 sequence reads: CSAGAWETQYF. In DNA form, the CDR3 reads TGCAGCGCCGGGGCATGGGAGACCCAGTACTTC.

The genes are TRBV7-3 and TRBJ2-3; 12 bases align to TRBD2. The CDR3 extends over 17 amino acids. Germline assignment: CDR1 SGHTA and CDR2 FQGTGA. Unmatched junction bases numbered 10, after V lost 5 bases and J lost 4 bases. The CDR3 DNA reads TGTGCCAGCAGCCTCTACCTAGCGGGAGGGCCGTCAGATACGCAGTATTTT. Translated: CASSLYLAGGPSDTQYF.

The rearrangement joins TRBV7-9 to TRBJ1-3, with D unresolved. Germline loops: CDR1 SEHNR, CDR2 FQNEAQ (reference sequence). This CDR3 is built from 16 residues. V was shortened by 5 bases and J by 0 bases, with 14 bases between the two germline ends. The CDR3 is CASSPHSGVSGNTIYF. DNA of the CDR3: TGTGCCAGCAGCCCTCATTCAGGAGTCTCTGGAAACACCATATATTTT. The complete variable domain, with remaining parts taken from reference TRBV7-9 and TRBJ1-3, reads DTGVSQNPRHKITKRGQNVTFRCDPISEHNRLYWYRQTLGQGPEFLTYFQNEAQLEKSRLLSDRFSAERPKGSFSTLEIQRTEQGDSAMYLCASSPHSGVSGNTIYFGEGSWLTVV.